This T cell receptor beta chain was documented in a study of blood T cell repertoires in COVID-19. Germline CDR1 reads SGHAT; CDR2 reads FQNNGV. The CDR3 extends over 18 amino acids. After removal of 5 bases from V and 0 bases from J, the junction contained 8 bases not matched to a gene. Using immunoSEQ multiplex PCR, the repertoire was profiled, and TCRdb retains in-frame clones only, with some absent. The table lists roughly 200,000 clones, around 79% of them singletons. The chain uses TRBV11-2 and TRBJ1-6, with TRBD1 matching 9 bases. Sequencing input: peripheral blood. This receptor was taken from a man in his forties or fifties who had recovered from COVID-19. For the CDR3, the DNA is TGTGCCAGCAGCCCTCGACAGGGGGGGAGCTCCTATAATTCACCCCTCCACTTT. Its translation is CASSPRQGGSSYNSPLHF.